Listed here are 24 T cell receptor beta chains from one sample, sequenced in a study of beta chain features in type 1 diabetes. The study reverse transcribed the entire isolated RNA, so it sequenced expressed TCRB transcripts. This table comes from immunoSEQ multiplex PCR, and its TCRdb copy is limited to in-frame clones, with some not included. The sample comprises under 950,000 clones, 17% of which are singletons, and about 0.025% rests with the top ten. The sample was naive CD4+ T cells from blood. Receptors were obtained from a woman younger than 30 in good health.

The rearrangement links TRBV27 to TRBJ2-2; no reliable D call. Germline V gene sequence: CDR1 MNHEY, CDR2 SMNVEV (reference sequence). V was cut by 8 bases and J by 0 bases, with 7 bases left in between. The CDR3 is 13 amino acids. CDR3 DNA sequence: TGTGCCAGCCAAGATTCGAACACCGGGGAGCTGTTTTTT. It encodes CASQDSNTGELFF.

The table lists this clone with a few counts. V is TRBV29-1 and J is TRBJ2-1; D perhaps matches TRBD1 (6 bases). The germline V gene encodes CDR1 SQVTM and CDR2 ANQGSEA. Trimming pared 7 bases from V and 10 bases from J, leaving 17 bases between. This CDR3 is 12 amino acids long. The CDR3 is CSGGSTGNEQFF. CDR3 DNA: TGCAGCGGGGGAAGTACAGGGAACGAGCAGTTCTTC.

The sample holds a few counts of this clone. The sample carries other DNA sequences with the same CDR3. The V gene is TRBV28, the J gene TRBJ2-1; 9 positions agree with TRBD2. The V gene's germline CDR1 is MDHEN and CDR2 SYDVKM. This CDR3 is 14 amino acids long. J lost 4 bases, V lost 2 bases, and 0 bases had no gene match. CDR3 amino acids: CASSLLAGYNEQFF. CDR3 sequence (DNA): TGTGCCAGCAGTTTACTAGCGGGATACAATGAGCAGTTCTTC.

This clone has just a few counts. The chain uses TRBV7-8 and TRBJ2-7, with 12 bases identical to TRBD2. CDR1 is SGHVS, CDR2 FQNEAQ, per germline. J was trimmed by 2 bases and V by 2 bases; bases with no gene match: 1. CDR3 size: 15 residues. CDR3 residues: CASSLRLAGAYEQYF. CDR3 nucleotides: TGTGCCAGCAGCTTAAGACTAGCGGGAGCCTACGAGCAGTACTTC.

This clone occurred a few times. This sequence joins TRBV18 and TRBJ1-4, with a possible D match to TRBD1 (6 bases). The CDR3 length is 12 residues. CDR1 and CDR2 (germline): KGHSH, LQKENI. The CDR3 region has the DNA TGTGCTGTGCGGGGGGCGTCCGAAAAACTGTTTTTT. Protein product: CAVRGASEKLFF.

A remark on this clone: Likely a read error: the CDR3 ends without its conserved phenylalanine or tryptophan. The chain combines TRBV4-3 with TRBJ2-7, with a possible D match to TRBD2 (6 bases). V shed 2 bases and J shed 2 bases, with 13 bases lying between them. CDR3 length: 15 residues. Germline V gene sequence: CDR1 LGHNA, CDR2 YSLEER. CDR3 bases: TGCGCCAGCAGCCAAAGTGTGACTAGGCCCTACGAGCAGTACCTC. Translated, it gives CASSQSVTRPYEQYL.

The rearrangement links TRBV30 to TRBJ1-1, with D tentatively TRBD1 (5 bases). This CDR3 has 17 amino acids. Per germline, CDR1 GTSNPN and CDR2 SVGIG (reference sequence). This CDR3 reads CAVDVVRGSGANTEAFF. The CDR3 nucleotides are TGTGCTGTCGACGTGGTTCGGGGGTCTGGGGCCAACACTGAAGCTTTCTTT.

In this sample, this clone turned up a few times. V usage is TRBV7-9 and J usage is TRBJ2-7, with 10 bases aligning to TRBD2. Germline assignment: CDR1 SEHNR and CDR2 FQNEAQ (reference sequence). V shed 5 bases and J 3 bases; nucleotides not matched to a gene: 10. CDR3 size: 16 residues. The CDR3 nucleotides are TGTGCCAGCAGCCCCCGGGGAGCGGGAGGGGTCTACGAGCAGTACTTC. Its translation is CASSPRGAGGVYEQYF.

The chain is built from TRBV6-5 and TRBJ2-2; D may be TRBD1 (5 bases). The CDR3 spans 14 residues. From germline, CDR1 is MNHEY and CDR2 SVGAGI. V was clipped by 6 bases and J by 4 bases, with 12 bases between them. The CDR3 nucleotides are TGTGCCAGCAGACCCAGACAGACCACCGGGGAGCTGTTTTTT. It specifies CASRPRQTTGELFF.

The genes are TRBV7-2 and TRBJ2-6, with 7 nucleotides matching TRBD2. J lost 0 bases, V lost 5 bases, and 10 bases had no gene match. In germline, CDR1 is SGHTA, CDR2 FQGNSA. The CDR3 sequence is 18 residues long. CDR3 amino acids: CASSPQPGGSSGANVLTF. CDR3 DNA sequence: TGTGCCAGCAGCCCCCAGCCGGGAGGCAGCTCTGGGGCCAACGTCCTGACTTTC.

The rearrangement uses TRBV9 and TRBJ2-3; 9 bases line up with TRBD1. Unmatched junction bases numbered 8, after V lost 2 bases and J lost 4 bases. Germline-derived CDR1 and CDR2 are SGDLS and YYNGEE. This CDR3 comprises 16 residues. CDR3 DNA: TGTGCCAGCAGCGTCCCGGGACAGGGATTCCCAGATACGCAGTATTTT. Amino acid sequence: CASSVPGQGFPDTQYF. The full variable domain, completed using reference TRBV9 and TRBJ2-3, is DSGVTQTPKHLITATGQRVTLRCSPRSGDLSVYWYQQSLDQGLQFLIQYYNGEERAKGNILERFSAQQFPDLHSELNLSSLELGDSALYFCASSVPGQGFPDTQYFGPGTRLTVL.

The rearrangement links TRBV7-3 to TRBJ2-1, with 9 bases identical to TRBD2. V gave up 5 bases and J gave up 4 bases; unmatched junction bases: 6. The germline V gene encodes CDR1 SGHTA and CDR2 FQGTGA. This CDR3 region has 15 residues. As DNA, the CDR3 is TGTGCCAGCAGCCCGGCTAGCGGGGATTACAATGAGCAGTTCTTC. It codes for CASSPASGDYNEQFF.

This chain connects TRBV7-2 to TRBJ2-5, with a possible D match to TRBD2 (6 bases). CDR1 is SGHTA, CDR2 FQGNSA, per germline. V was trimmed by 2 bases and J by 1 base, leaving 14 bases between them. The CDR3 contains 16 residues. CDR3 DNA sequence: TGTGCCAGCAGCTTAAGGAGGGTCGGGGGCCAAGAGACCCAGTACTTC. As protein: CASSLRRVGGQETQYF. The full variable domain, in which reference TRBV7-2 and TRBJ2-5 provide the parts outside the CDR3, is GAGVSQSPSNKVTEKGKDVELRCDPISGHTALYWYRQSLGQGLEFLIYFQGNSAPDKSGLPSDRFSAERTGGSVSTLTIQRTQQEDSAVYLCASSLRRVGGQETQYFGPGTRLLVL.

The chain has TRBV4-2 and TRBJ1-4; no firm D call. The CDR3 totals 14 residues. CDR1 and CDR2 from the germline V gene are LGHNA and YNFKEQ. V shed 0 bases and J shed 7 bases, with 9 bases lying between them. CDR3: CASSQDGVGEKLFF. The CDR3 DNA follows: TGTGCCAGCAGCCAAGATGGGGTTGGTGAAAAACTGTTTTTT.

This clone was detected once. The chain is built from TRBV9 and TRBJ1-1; 9 bases align to TRBD1. Trimming removed 4 bases from V and 4 bases from J; junction bases left unmatched: 8. Germline lookup yields CDR1 SGDLS and CDR2 YYNGEE. This CDR3 has 15 amino acids. The CDR3 here is CASSPRGTGTTEAFF. The CDR3 DNA is TGTGCCAGCAGCCCACGGGGGACAGGGACCACTGAAGCTTTCTTT.

Worth noting for this clone: The DNA is omitted, as the CDR3 cannot be located on it reliably, and the CDR3 follows TCRdb's listing. This rearrangement joins TRBV28 to TRBJ2-1; TRBD1, the table's D call, lacks a check against the DNA. The germline V gene has CDR1 MDHEN and CDR2 SYDVKM. The CDR3 spans 16 amino acids, including both terminal residues. CDR3 protein: CASSAAGTGFAGGAFF.

The chain is built from TRBV7-2 and TRBJ1-5; TRBD1 matches 7 bases. The V segment lost 1 base and the J segment 6 bases; nucleotides outside the gene matches: 6. The germline V gene has CDR1 SGHTA and CDR2 FQGNSA. The CDR3 runs to 15 residues. CDR3 bases: TGTGCCAGCAGCTTAGGGCAGGGGGGAGCTCAGCCCCAGCATTTT. Translating it yields CASSLGQGGAQPQHF. The full variable domain, with the rest looked up from reference TRBV7-2 and TRBJ1-5, is GAGVSQSPSNKVTEKGKDVELRCDPISGHTALYWYRQSLGQGLEFLIYFQGNSAPDKSGLPSDRFSAERTGGSVSTLTIQRTQQEDSAVYLCASSLGQGGAQPQHFGDGTRLSIL.

The chain uses TRBV2 and TRBJ2-2, with 12 bases identical to TRBD1. Germline V gives CDR1 SNHLY, CDR2 FYNNEI. This CDR3 is 14 amino acids long. The V gene end was trimmed by 6 bases and the J gene end by 8 bases; junction bases not matched to a gene: 4. CDR3 nucleotide sequence: TGTGCCAGCAGGGGGACAGGGGGCCAGGGGGAGCTGTTTTTT. This gives the protein CASRGTGGQGELFF. Complete variable domain (other parts from reference TRBV2 and TRBJ2-2): EPEVTQTPSHQVTQMGQEVILRCVPISNHLYFYWYRQILGQKVEFLVSFYNNEISEKSEIFDDQFSVERPDGSNFTLKIRSTKLEDSAMYFCASRGTGGQGELFFGEGSRLTVL.

The chain couples TRBV6-6 to TRBJ2-3; 10 nucleotides align to TRBD2. J was trimmed by 1 base and V by 7 bases; bases with no gene match: 2. Germline CDR1 MNHNY, CDR2 SVGAGI (reference sequence). This CDR3 comprises 14 residues. The CDR3 loop is CASKSGRGTDTQYF. The CDR3 region has the DNA TGTGCCAGCAAAAGCGGGAGGGGCACAGATACGCAGTATTTT.

This clone turned up a few times. V and J are TRBV10-2 and TRBJ2-3; D remains unclear. This CDR3 is 13 amino acids long. Germline V gene lookup returns CDR1 WSHSY and CDR2 SAAADI. V shed 7 bases and J shed 4 bases, with 12 bases lying between them. CDR3 in DNA: TGCGCCAGCATTCTTGACACGGCAGATACGCAGTATTTT. This gives the protein CASILDTADTQYF.

This chain connects TRBV29-1 to TRBJ2-5, with 8 nucleotides matching TRBD1. The V gene end was trimmed by 7 bases and the J gene end by 5 bases; junction bases not matched to a gene: 9. Germline V CDR1 and CDR2: SQVTM, ANQGSEA. The CDR3 runs 13 residues. Written as DNA, the CDR3 is TGCAGCGCCAGCAGGGGGCCAGGGGAGACCCAGTACTTC. Protein product: CSASRGPGETQYF.

In its sample, this clone was seen a few times. CDR3 bases: TGTGCCAGCAGCTTTTCGGCCCAAGAGACCCAGTACTTC. It encodes CASSFSAQETQYF. The chain has TRBV4-2 and TRBJ2-5; the D is unclear. Germline CDR1 reads LGHNA; CDR2 reads YNFKEQ. The CDR3 extends over 13 amino acids. The germline V and J ends were trimmed by 5 bases and 1 base, with 8 bases remaining between them.

This clone appeared a few times. The chain employs TRBV6-5 and TRBJ2-7; 12 positions match TRBD1. This CDR3 is built from 14 residues. V trimming: 6 bases; J trimming: 7 bases; junction bases outside the gene matches: 7. CDR1 is MNHEY, CDR2 SVGAGI, per germline. The CDR3: CASRTGQGALEQYF. CDR3 in DNA: TGTGCCAGCAGGACGGGACAGGGGGCATTAGAGCAGTACTTC.

This clone was recorded a few times. This chain uses TRBV7-2 with TRBJ2-2, with D possibly matching TRBD2 (6 bases). The germline V and J ends were trimmed by 2 bases and 6 bases, with 16 bases remaining between them. CDR3 length: 16 amino acids. CDR1 SGHTA and CDR2 FQGNSA come from the germline V gene. The CDR3 bases are TGTGCCAGCAGCTTATTCCCTTCGGGGGTCCCCGGGGAGCTGTTTTTT. This encodes CASSLFPSGVPGELFF.